These 28 T cell receptor beta chains originate from one sample sequenced in a study of T cell responses to AZD1222 COVID-19 vaccine. The assay was immunoSEQ multiplex PCR, and TCRdb's table has in-frame clones only and misses some. The repertoire includes 150,000 to 200,000 clones, approximately 90% of them detected once, and around 2% sits in the top ten. Sequenced here: peripheral blood, sampled on day 0 of AZD1222 vaccination. These receptors came from an adult in good health.

This clone was picked up one time. The gene calls are TRBV19 and TRBJ1-1; TRBD1 might be the D (6 bases). Trimming shortened V by 6 bases and J by 4 bases, and 15 bases separated the two germline ends. Per the germline V gene, CDR1 is LNHDA and CDR2 is SQIVND (reference sequence). CDR3 length: 14 amino acids. CDR3 DNA: TGTGCCAGTAGCATACAGGGTGGGGCCACTGAAGCTTTCTTT. The encoded protein is CASSIQGGATEAFF. Using reference TRBV19 and TRBJ1-1 for the parts outside the CDR3, the full variable domain is DGGITQSPKYLFRKEGQNVTLSCEQNLNHDAMYWYRQDPGQGLRLIYYSQIVNDFQKGDIAEGYSVSREKKESFPLTVTSAQKNPTAFYLCASSIQGGATEAFFGQGTRLTVV.

CDR3 in DNA: TGTGCCACCCGGACTCCCCAAAGCTATGGCTACACCTTC. This translates into CATRTPQSYGYTF. This rearrangement joins TRBV28 to TRBJ1-2, with no clear D. Trimming cost V 10 bases and J 4 bases, with 16 bases left between them. Germline V gives CDR1 MDHEN, CDR2 SYDVKM. The length of the CDR3 is 13 residues.

This clone was picked up one time. J is TRBJ1-2 and V is TRBV28; the D gene is possibly TRBD1 (5 bases). CDR1 MDHEN and CDR2 SYDVKM come from the germline V gene. This CDR3 is 13 amino acids long. V gave up 2 bases and J gave up 4 bases, with 8 bases separating them. The CDR3 here is CASSLTTAYGYTF. The CDR3 DNA follows: TGTGCCAGCAGTTTAACGACAGCCTATGGCTACACCTTC.

This clone was found once. This CDR3 is CAWRNWREGRSRYEQYF. The DNA for the CDR3 is TGTGCCTGGAGGAACTGGCGGGAGGGCCGAAGTAGGTACGAGCAGTACTTC. The chain employs TRBV30 and TRBJ2-7; 9 nucleotides match TRBD2. The CDR3 extends over 17 amino acids. Germline lookup yields CDR1 GTSNPN and CDR2 SVGIG (reference sequence). The V gene end was trimmed by 3 bases and the J gene end by 4 bases; junction bases not matched to a gene: 16.

The rearrangement joins TRBV19 to TRBJ1-1, with no clear D. This CDR3 has 14 residues. Germline V CDR1 and CDR2: LNHDA, SQIVND (reference sequence). The V and J ends lost 6 bases and 2 bases respectively, with 13 bases between them. This CDR3 is CASSPRGPNTEAFF. The CDR3 coding sequence is TGTGCCAGTAGCCCAAGAGGGCCAAACACTGAAGCTTTCTTT.

In its sample, this clone was seen a few times. J is TRBJ2-2 and V is TRBV14, with D possibly matching TRBD1 (6 bases). V was shortened by 5 bases and J by 4 bases, with 8 bases between the two germline ends. Germline V lookup: CDR1 SGHDN, CDR2 FVKESK. The CDR3 totals 13 residues. The CDR3 region is CASSAQGTGELFF. Here the CDR3 DNA reads TGTGCCAGCAGCGCACAGGGCACCGGGGAGCTGTTTTTT.

The CDR3 DNA reads as TGTGCCAGCAGTGAAGTAACAGGGAACACTGAAGCTTTCTTT. Translation gives CASSEVTGNTEAFF. The V call is TRBV6-1, the J call TRBJ1-1; tentatively, D is TRBD1 (5 bases). The CDR3 runs 14 residues. CDR1 MNHNS and CDR2 SASEGT come from the germline V gene. V lost 1 base to trimming and J lost 1 base, with 7 bases between them.

The rearrangement links TRBV27 to TRBJ2-6; D remains unclear. The CDR3 is 16 amino acids. Germline V gene data show CDR1 as MNHEY and CDR2 as SMNVEV (reference sequence). V lost 6 bases to trimming and J lost 0 bases, with 12 bases between them. The DNA for the CDR3 is TGTGCCAGCAGGACCCGACATAGCTCTGGGGCCAACGTCCTGACTTTC. This gives the protein CASRTRHSSGANVLTF.

The chain couples TRBV5-4 to TRBJ2-3, with D maybe TRBD1 (6 bases). The CDR3 has 14 amino acids. Germline CDR1 is SGHNT and CDR2 is YYREEE (reference sequence). The V end was cut by 4 bases, the J end by 3 bases, with 12 bases between. CDR3 residues: CASSRIQGTDTQYF. The CDR3 bases are TGTGCCAGCAGCAGGATACAGGGTACAGATACGCAGTATTTT. Full variable domain (remainder filled in from reference TRBV5-4 and TRBJ2-3): ETGVTQSPTHLIKTRGQQVTLRCSSQSGHNTVSWYQQALGQGPQFIFQYYREEENGRGNFPPRFSGLQFPNYSSELNVNALELDDSALYLCASSRIQGTDTQYFGPGTRLTVL.

This clone has only one observation. The chain joins TRBV11-2 to TRBJ1-5, with 7 bases that match TRBD1. CDR1 is SGHAT, CDR2 FQNNGV, per germline. The CDR3 has 16 residues. V gave up 0 bases and J gave up 6 bases; unmatched junction bases: 8. The CDR3: CASSLDLTGIGQPQHF. In nucleotides, the CDR3 is TGTGCCAGCAGCTTAGACCTGACAGGGATCGGTCAGCCCCAGCATTTT.

This chain links TRBV7-3 with TRBJ2-7; 8 bases align to TRBD1. CDR3 size: 17 residues. Germline V CDR1 and CDR2: SGHTA, FQGTGA. The V gene end was trimmed by 4 bases and the J gene end by 3 bases; junction bases not matched to a gene: 14. This chain's CDR3 is CASSWVGQGATLYEQYF. The DNA for the CDR3 is TGTGCCAGCAGCTGGGTGGGGCAGGGGGCCACCCTCTACGAGCAGTACTTC.

The chain joins TRBV29-1 to TRBJ2-7; no reliable D call. In germline, CDR1 is SQVTM, CDR2 ANQGSEA. Trimming stripped 1 base from V and 1 base from J, with 5 bases between. The CDR3 is 12 amino acids. CDR3 in DNA: TGCAGCGTTGAAGCAGGATCCTACGAGCAGTACTTC. This sequence encodes CSVEAGSYEQYF.

The V gene is TRBV9, the J gene TRBJ1-6; weak D call: TRBD1 (6 bases). The length of the CDR3 is 16 residues. CDR1 and CDR2 (germline): SGDLS, YYNGEE. The V and J ends lost 4 bases and 6 bases respectively, with 17 bases between them. CDR3 protein: CASSTHRDTTNSPLHF. The CDR3 region has the DNA TGTGCCAGCAGCACCCACCGGGACACGACTAATTCACCCCTCCACTTT. The full variable domain, with the rest looked up from reference TRBV9 and TRBJ1-6, is DSGVTQTPKHLITATGQRVTLRCSPRSGDLSVYWYQQSLDQGLQFLIQYYNGEERAKGNILERFSAQQFPDLHSELNLSSLELGDSALYFCASSTHRDTTNSPLHFGNGTRLTVT.

The chain carries TRBV7-2 and TRBJ2-7; 8 bases agree with TRBD1. The germline V gene encodes CDR1 SGHTA and CDR2 FQGNSA. Trimming removed 5 bases from V and 7 bases from J; junction bases left unmatched: 16. CDR3 length equals 16 residues. The CDR3 sequence is CASSPDSRQGAREQYF. DNA of the CDR3: TGTGCCAGCAGCCCCGACAGTCGGCAGGGGGCGCGGGAGCAGTACTTC.

V is TRBV11-2 and J is TRBJ2-1; 7 nucleotides agree with TRBD2. This CDR3 is built from 14 residues. V shed 1 base and J 8 bases; nucleotides not matched to a gene: 5. Germline loops: CDR1 SGHAT, CDR2 FQNNGV. The CDR3: CASSLGLALDEQFF. For the CDR3, the DNA is TGTGCCAGCAGCTTAGGACTAGCCCTGGATGAGCAGTTCTTC.

The V call is TRBV4-3, the J call TRBJ1-6; 11 nucleotides match TRBD1. The CDR3 spans 15 residues. Germline trimming cut 8 bases from V and 10 bases from J; bases unmatched to any gene: 10. The germline gives CDR1 LGHNA, CDR2 YSLEER. The CDR3 region has the DNA TGCGCCAGCTCACCGTCGGGGACAGGGGGATCACCCCTCCACTTT. Its translation: CASSPSGTGGSPLHF.

This sequence joins TRBV19 and TRBJ1-1, with a tentative D call TRBD1 (5 bases). CDR3 size: 14 residues. Germline V gene lookup returns CDR1 LNHDA and CDR2 SQIVND (reference sequence). The germline V and J ends were trimmed by 4 bases and 4 bases, with 13 bases remaining between them. DNA of the CDR3: TGTGCCAGTAGTACGGGAGGCGGGGGCACTGAAGCTTTCTTT. This translates into CASSTGGGGTEAFF.

The rearrangement uses TRBV7-2 and TRBJ2-3; possibly TRBD2 for D (7 bases). This CDR3 has 15 amino acids. The V gene's germline CDR1 is SGHTA and CDR2 FQGNSA. V lost 7 bases and J lost 2, with 16 bases in between. CDR3 region: CASNGGAFDTDTQYF. The CDR3 nucleotides read TGTGCCAGCAATGGGGGGGCCTTTGACACAGATACGCAGTATTTT.

This chain connects TRBV3-1 (or the pseudogene TRBV3-2) to TRBJ2-2; maybe TRBD1 (5 bases). Germline V gene lookup returns CDR1 LGHDT and CDR2 YNNKEL (reference sequence). This CDR3 contains 16 residues. V lost 0 bases and J 5 bases, leaving 13 bases between the germline ends. CDR3 DNA: TGTGCCAGCAGCCAAGAGCGGCCAGGGATAACCGGGGAGCTGTTTTTT. Translating it yields CASSQERPGITGELFF.

The chain carries TRBV18 and TRBJ1-5, with 9 bases identical to TRBD1. Germline lookup yields CDR1 KGHSH and CDR2 LQKENI. This CDR3 region has 15 residues. V lost 9 bases, J lost 0 bases, and 6 bases stayed unmatched. DNA of the CDR3: TGTGCCAGTTCTACAGGGGGCTTTAGCAATCAGCCCCAGCATTTT. Its protein is CASSTGGFSNQPQHF.

The genes are TRBV5-5 and TRBJ1-5; D may be TRBD1 (5 bases). CDR1 SGHKS and CDR2 YYEKEE come from the germline V gene (reference sequence). The CDR3 totals 14 residues. Trimming shortened V by 2 bases and J by 4 bases, and 10 bases separated the two germline ends. The CDR3 region has the DNA TGTGCCAGCAGCTTCCAGGGCGGTAATCAGCCCCAGCATTTT. Its translation is CASSFQGGNQPQHF.

For the CDR3, the DNA is TGTGCCAGTAGTATATCAACCGCTTCGGGGGGAAACACCATATATTTT. It encodes CASSISTASGGNTIYF. This sequence joins TRBV19 and TRBJ1-3; no definite D call. Looked up from germline, CDR1 is LNHDA and CDR2 is SQIVND (reference sequence). V was trimmed by 2 bases and J by 4 bases, leaving 15 bases between them. The CDR3 loop spans 16 amino acids.

This chain joins TRBV28 and TRBJ2-3; weak D call: TRBD1 (6 bases). Germline V gene lookup returns CDR1 MDHEN and CDR2 SYDVKM. The CDR3 is 15 residues long. The germline V and J ends were trimmed by 6 bases and 1 base, with 14 bases remaining between them. The chain's CDR3 is CASSDTQGGTDTQYF. Here the CDR3 DNA reads TGTGCCAGCAGCGACACACAGGGAGGCACAGATACGCAGTATTTT.

The genes are TRBV19 and TRBJ1-2, with D unclear. This CDR3 has 15 amino acids. Trimming pared 3 bases from V and 4 bases from J, leaving 15 bases between. Germline V gives CDR1 LNHDA, CDR2 SQIVND (reference sequence). The CDR3 region has the DNA TGTGCCAGTAGTATGGTGGCAGATTCCGGCTATGGCTACACCTTC. This encodes CASSMVADSGYGYTF.

The gene calls are TRBV7-2 and TRBJ1-5, with 8 bases matching TRBD1. The V segment lost 8 bases and the J segment 4 bases; nucleotides outside the gene matches: 1. Germline loops: CDR1 SGHTA, CDR2 FQGNSA. There are 12 residues in the CDR3. CDR3: CASGQGNQPQHF. Written as DNA, the CDR3 is TGTGCCAGCGGACAGGGAAATCAGCCCCAGCATTTT.

This chain joins TRBV2 and TRBJ2-7; a weak D match, TRBD2 (5 bases). Germline-derived CDR1 and CDR2 are SNHLY and FYNNEI. Trimming took 3 bases from V and 1 from J, leaving 10 bases between them. The CDR3 extends over 14 amino acids. The CDR3 here is CASSDRGQSYEQYF. The CDR3 region has the DNA TGTGCCAGCAGTGATCGAGGGCAGTCCTACGAGCAGTACTTC.

The chain recombines TRBV27 with TRBJ1-1; D is uncertain. CDR1 and CDR2 (germline): MNHEY, SMNVEV (reference sequence). Trimming left V 6 bases short and J 3 bases short, with 14 bases between. The CDR3 is 14 amino acids. CDR3 nucleotide sequence: TGTGCCAGCAGAGACCCAACAGAGTACACTGAAGCTTTCTTT. It specifies CASRDPTEYTEAFF.

In this sample, this clone turned up once. The chain employs TRBV19 and TRBJ2-1, with unresolved D. CDR3 length: 13 amino acids. Germline V gene lookup returns CDR1 LNHDA and CDR2 SQIVND (reference sequence). With 4 bases removed from V and 8 bases from J, the gap between germline ends came to 12 bases. The CDR3 DNA reads TGTGCCAGTAGTAGGTCGGCGGACCATGAGCAGTTCTTC. This gives the protein CASSRSADHEQFF.